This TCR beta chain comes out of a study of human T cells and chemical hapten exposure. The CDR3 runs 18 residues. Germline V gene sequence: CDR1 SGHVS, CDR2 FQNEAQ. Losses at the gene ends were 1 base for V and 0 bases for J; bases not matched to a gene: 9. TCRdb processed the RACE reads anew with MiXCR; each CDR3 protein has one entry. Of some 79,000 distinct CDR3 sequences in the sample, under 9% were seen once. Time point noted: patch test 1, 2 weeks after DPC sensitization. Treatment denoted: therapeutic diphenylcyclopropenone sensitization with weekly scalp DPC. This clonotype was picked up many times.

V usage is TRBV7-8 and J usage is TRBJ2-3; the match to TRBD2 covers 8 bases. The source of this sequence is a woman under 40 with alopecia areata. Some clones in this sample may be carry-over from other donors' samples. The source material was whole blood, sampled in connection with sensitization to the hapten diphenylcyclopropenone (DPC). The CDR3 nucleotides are TGTGCCAGCAGCTTAGTTGCGGGGGGTTCTAGTAGCACAGATACGCAGTATTTT. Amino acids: CASSLVAGGSSSTDTQYF. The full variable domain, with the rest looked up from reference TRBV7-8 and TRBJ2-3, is GAGVSQSPRYKVAKRGQDVALRCDPISGHVSLFWYQQALGQGPEFLTYFQNEAQLDKSGLPSDRFFAERPEGSVSTLKIQRTQQEDSAVYLCASSLVAGGSSSTDTQYFGPGTRLTVL.